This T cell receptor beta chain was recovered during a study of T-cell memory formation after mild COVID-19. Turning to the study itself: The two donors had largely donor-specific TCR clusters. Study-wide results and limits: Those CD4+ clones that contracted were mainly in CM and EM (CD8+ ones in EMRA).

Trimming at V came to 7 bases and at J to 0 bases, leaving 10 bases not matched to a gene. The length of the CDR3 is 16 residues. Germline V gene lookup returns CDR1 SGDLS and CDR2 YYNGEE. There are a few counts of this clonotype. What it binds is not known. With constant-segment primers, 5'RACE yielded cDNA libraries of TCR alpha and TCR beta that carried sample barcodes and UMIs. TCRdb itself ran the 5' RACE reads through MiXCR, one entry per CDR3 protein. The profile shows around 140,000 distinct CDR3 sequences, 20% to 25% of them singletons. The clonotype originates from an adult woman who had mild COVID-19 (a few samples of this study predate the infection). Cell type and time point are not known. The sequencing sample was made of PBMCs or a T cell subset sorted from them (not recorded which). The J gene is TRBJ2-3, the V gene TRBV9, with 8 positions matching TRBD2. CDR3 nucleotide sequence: TGTGCCAGCGCCCTACGTAGCGGGACTAGCACAGATACGCAGTATTTT. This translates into CASALRSGTSTDTQYF.